This TCR beta chain was captured in a study of cytomegalovirus exposure and HLA in healthy donors. CDR3 size: 14 residues. Germline-derived CDR1 and CDR2 are LNHNV and YYDKDF (reference sequence). The V gene lost 0 bases and the J gene lost 4 bases, with 9 bases spanning the gap. The study's findings and limits: Later on, analysis showed that most CMV-associated TCR beta chains appeared to be HLA-restricted.

Comment on this clone: Its antigen is not known.

In the PCR, 60 Vbeta and 13 Jbeta primers were used. Data came from immunoSEQ multiplex PCR; TCRdb stores just in-frame clones and leaves some out. The listing records roughly 57,000 clones. This rearrangement joins TRBV15 to TRBJ2-5; D possibly corresponds to TRBD2 (5 bases). This TCR was recovered from a woman in her 30s in good health and CMV-seropositive. The material sequenced was PBMCs. The CDR3 loop is CATSRDRGIETQYF. DNA of the CDR3: TGTGCCACCAGCAGAGACCGGGGTATAGAGACCCAGTACTTC.